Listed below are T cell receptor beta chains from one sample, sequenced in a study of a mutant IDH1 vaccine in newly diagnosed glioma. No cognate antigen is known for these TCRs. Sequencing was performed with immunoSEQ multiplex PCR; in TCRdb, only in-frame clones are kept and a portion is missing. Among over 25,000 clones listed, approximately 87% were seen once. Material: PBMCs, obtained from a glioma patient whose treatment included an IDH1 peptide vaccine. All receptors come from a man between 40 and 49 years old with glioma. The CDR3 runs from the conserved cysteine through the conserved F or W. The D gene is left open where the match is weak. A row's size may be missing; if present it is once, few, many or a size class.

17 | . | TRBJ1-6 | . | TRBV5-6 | CASSFLREEKFRSPLHF | TGCGCCAGCAGCTTTCTCCGGGAAGAGAAGTTTCGGTCACCCCTCCACTTT
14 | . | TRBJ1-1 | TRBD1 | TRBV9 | CASSVVSGQGVSFF | TGTGCCAGCAGCGTAGTTAGCGGACAGGGGGTTTCTTTCTTT
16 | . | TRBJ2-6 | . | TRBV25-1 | CASTQTGDSGANVLTF | TGTGCCAGCACACAAACAGGAGACTCTGGGGCCAACGTCCTGACTTTC
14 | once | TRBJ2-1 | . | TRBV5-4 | CASSLGGAYNEQFF | TGTGCCAGCAGCTTAGGGGGGGCCTACAATGAGCAGTTCTTC
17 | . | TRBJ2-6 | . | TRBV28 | CASSSAAYLSGANVLTF | TGTGCCAGCAGTTCCGCGGCCTACCTCTCTGGGGCCAACGTCCTGACTTTC
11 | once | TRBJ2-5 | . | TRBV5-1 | CASSFGETQYF | TGCGCCAGCAGCTTTGGAGAGACCCAGTACTTC
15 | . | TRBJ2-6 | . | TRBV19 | CASSLRPWGANVLTF | TGTGCCAGTAGTCTCCGACCCTGGGGGGCCAACGTCCTGACTTTC
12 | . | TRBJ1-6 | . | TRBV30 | CAWSGGGSPLHF | TGTGCCTGGAGTGGGGGTGGTTCACCCCTCCACTTT
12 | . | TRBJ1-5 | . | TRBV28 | CASSLFYQPQHF | TGTGCCAGCAGTTTATTCTATCAGCCCCAGCATTTT
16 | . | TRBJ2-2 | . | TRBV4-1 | CASSYGPGSRTGELFF | TGCGCCAGCAGCTACGGACCGGGAAGTCGTACCGGGGAGCTGTTTTTT
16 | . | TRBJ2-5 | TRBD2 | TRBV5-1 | CASSHRTSGSGETQYF | TGCGCCAGCAGCCACCGGACTAGCGGGAGTGGAGAGACCCAGTACTTC
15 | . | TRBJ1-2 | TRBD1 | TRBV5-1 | CASSFSLDRSYGYTF | TGCGCCAGCAGCTTCAGTCTGGACAGGTCCTATGGCTACACCTTC
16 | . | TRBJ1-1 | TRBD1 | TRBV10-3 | CAISPRDRAYNTEAFF | TGTGCCATCAGCCCCCGGGACAGGGCTTATAACACTGAAGCTTTCTTT
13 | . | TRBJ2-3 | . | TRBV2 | CASSEERTDTQYF | TGTGCCAGCAGTGAAGAAAGAACAGATACGCAGTATTTT
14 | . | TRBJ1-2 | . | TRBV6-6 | CASSYSTSQYGYTF | TGTGCCAGCAGTTACTCGACAAGTCAGTACGGCTACACCTTC
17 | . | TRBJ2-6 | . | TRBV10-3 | CAETTGRPRSGANVLTF | TGTGCCGAGACTACGGGACGCCCGCGCTCTGGGGCCAACGTCCTGACTTTC
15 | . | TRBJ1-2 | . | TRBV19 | CASSPQGEDNYGYTF | TGTGCCAGTAGTCCACAGGGAGAGGATAACTATGGCTACACCTTC
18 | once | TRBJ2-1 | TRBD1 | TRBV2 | CGRRRRTGEALYYNEQFF | TGTGGCCGCAGACGCAGGACAGGGGAAGCTCTGTACTACAATGAGCAGTTCTTC
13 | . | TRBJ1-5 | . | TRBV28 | CATYASSNQPQHF | TGTGCCACCTACGCGAGTAGCAATCAGCCCCAGCATTTT
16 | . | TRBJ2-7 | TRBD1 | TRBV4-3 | CASSQWDREGSYEQYF | TGCGCCAGCAGCCAATGGGACAGGGAGGGCTCCTACGAGCAGTACTTC
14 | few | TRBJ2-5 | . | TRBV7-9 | CASSLDDFQETQYF | TGTGCCAGCAGCTTAGATGACTTCCAAGAGACCCAGTACTTC
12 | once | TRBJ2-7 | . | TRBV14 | CASSQSSYEQYF | TGTGCCAGCAGCCAAAGTTCCTACGAGCAGTACTTC
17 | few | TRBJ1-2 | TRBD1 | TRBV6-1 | CASSETQTGGNYVGYTF | TGTGCCAGCAGTGAAACTCAGACAGGGGGCAATTATGTTGGCTACACCTTC
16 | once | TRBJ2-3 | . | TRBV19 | CASSNPASTSTDTQYF | TGTGCCAGTAGTAACCCGGCTTCGACTAGCACAGATACGCAGTATTTT
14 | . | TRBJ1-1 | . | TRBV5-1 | CASSLEGQNTEAFF | TGCGCCAGCAGCTTGGAGGGGCAAAACACTGAAGCTTTCTTT
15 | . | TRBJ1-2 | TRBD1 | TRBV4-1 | CASSRTETGDYGYTF | TGCGCCAGCAGCCGGACCGAGACAGGGGACTATGGCTACACCTTC
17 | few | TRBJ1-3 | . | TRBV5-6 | CASSLNFRGPGGNTIYF | TGTGCCAGCAGCCTAAATTTCAGGGGACCCGGGGGAAACACCATATATTTT
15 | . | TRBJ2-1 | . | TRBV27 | CASSFEALSYNEQFF | TGTGCCAGCAGTTTTGAGGCACTCTCCTACAATGAGCAGTTCTTC
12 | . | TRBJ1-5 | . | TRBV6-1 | CASQRTNQPQHF | TGTGCCAGCCAAAGAACAAACCAGCCCCAGCATTTT
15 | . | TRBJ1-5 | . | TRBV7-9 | CASSLGGQANQPQHF | TGTGCCAGCAGCTTAGGGGGCCAGGCGAATCAGCCCCAGCATTTT
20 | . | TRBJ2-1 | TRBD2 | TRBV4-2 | CASSQGLGLAGGPGDNEQFF | TGTGCCAGCAGCCAAGGCCTGGGACTAGCGGGAGGGCCGGGGGACAATGAGCAGTTCTTC
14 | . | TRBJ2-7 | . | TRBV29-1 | CSVGIARSSYEQYF | TGCAGCGTTGGGATAGCGAGGAGCTCCTACGAGCAGTACTTC
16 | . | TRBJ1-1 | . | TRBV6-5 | CASSYSLRGRDTEAFF | TGTGCCAGCAGTTACTCGCTTCGGGGGCGGGACACTGAAGCTTTCTTT
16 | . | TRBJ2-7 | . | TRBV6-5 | CASSYPGRGKANEQYF | TGTGCCAGCAGTTACCCCGGGAGAGGAAAGGCCAACGAGCAGTACTTC
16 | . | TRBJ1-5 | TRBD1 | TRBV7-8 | CASSLVVTGGYQPQHF | TGTGCCAGCAGCTTAGTCGTGACAGGGGGATATCAGCCCCAGCATTTT
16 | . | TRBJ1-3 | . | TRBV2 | CASSVSRGGLGNTIYF | TGTGCCAGCAGTGTTTCCAGGGGCGGGCTGGGAAACACCATATATTTT
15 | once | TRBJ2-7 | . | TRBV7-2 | CASSLEPVTSYEQYF | TGTGCCAGCAGCTTAGAGCCCGTTACCTCCTACGAGCAGTACTTC
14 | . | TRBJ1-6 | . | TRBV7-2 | CASSYGPANSPLHF | TGTGCCAGCAGCTACGGACCGGCTAATTCACCCCTCCACTTT
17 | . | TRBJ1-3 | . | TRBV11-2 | CASSSDLGRGNGNTIYF | TGTGCCAGCAGCTCAGACCTGGGTCGGGGAAATGGAAACACCATATATTTT
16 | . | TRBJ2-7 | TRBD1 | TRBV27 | CASSFLRTGEAYEQYF | TGTGCCAGCAGTTTCCTCAGGACAGGGGAGGCCTACGAGCAGTACTTC
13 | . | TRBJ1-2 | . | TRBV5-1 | CASSLVGSDGYTF | TGCGCCAGCAGCTTGGTGGGGAGTGATGGCTACACCTTC
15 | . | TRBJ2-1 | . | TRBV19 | CASSMTVTSYNEQFF | TGTGCCAGTAGTATGACAGTGACCTCCTACAATGAGCAGTTCTTC
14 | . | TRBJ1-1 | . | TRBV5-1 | CASSLAALNTEAFF | TGCGCCAGCAGCTTGGCCGCCCTGAACACTGAAGCTTTCTTT
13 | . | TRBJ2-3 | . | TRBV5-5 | CASSGRPTDTQYF | TGTGCCAGCAGCGGGAGACCGACAGATACGCAGTATTTT
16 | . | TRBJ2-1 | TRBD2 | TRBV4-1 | CASSQGYSGAYNEQFF | TGCGCCAGCAGCCAAGGGTACAGCGGGGCCTACAATGAGCAGTTCTTC
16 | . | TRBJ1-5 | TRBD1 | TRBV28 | CASTALTAGGFQPQHF | TGTGCCAGCACCGCTTTAACGGCAGGGGGCTTTCAGCCCCAGCATTTT
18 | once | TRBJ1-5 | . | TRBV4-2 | CASSQEGGGEGSNQPQHF | TGTGCCAGCAGCCAAGAGGGGGGGGGCGAGGGTAGCAATCAGCCCCAGCATTTT
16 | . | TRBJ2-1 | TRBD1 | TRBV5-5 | CASSRADRASYNEQFF | TGTGCCAGCAGCCGGGCGGACAGGGCCTCCTACAATGAGCAGTTCTTC
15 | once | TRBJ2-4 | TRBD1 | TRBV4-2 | CASSPRTGAKNIQYF | TGTGCCAGCAGCCCTAGGACAGGCGCCAAAAACATTCAGTACTTC
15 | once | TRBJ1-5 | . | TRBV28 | CASSFRGVIDQPQHF | TGTGCCAGCAGTTTTCGAGGGGTAATTGATCAGCCCCAGCATTTT
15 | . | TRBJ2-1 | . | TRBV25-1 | CASSEGLLSYNEQFF | TGTGCCAGCAGTGAGGGACTTCTATCCTACAATGAGCAGTTCTTC
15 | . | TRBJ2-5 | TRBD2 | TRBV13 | CASSLGLGRGATQYF | TGTGCCAGCAGCTTAGGCCTCGGGCGGGGGGCGACCCAGTACTTC
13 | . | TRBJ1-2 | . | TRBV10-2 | CASSDRDTYGYTF | TGCGCCAGCAGTGACCGGGACACCTATGGCTACACCTTC
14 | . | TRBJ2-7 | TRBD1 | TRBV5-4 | CASSMETGGREQYF | TGTGCCAGCAGCATGGAAACAGGGGGGCGCGAGCAGTACTTC
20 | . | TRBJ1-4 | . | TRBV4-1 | CASSQVPGEALLGTNEKLFF | TGCGCCAGCAGCCAAGTCCCGGGGGAGGCCCTTCTGGGGACTAATGAAAAACTGTTTTTT
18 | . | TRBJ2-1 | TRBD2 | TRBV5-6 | CASSFYLAGGFTYNEQFF | TGTGCCAGCAGCTTCTATCTAGCGGGCGGGTTTACCTACAATGAGCAGTTCTTC